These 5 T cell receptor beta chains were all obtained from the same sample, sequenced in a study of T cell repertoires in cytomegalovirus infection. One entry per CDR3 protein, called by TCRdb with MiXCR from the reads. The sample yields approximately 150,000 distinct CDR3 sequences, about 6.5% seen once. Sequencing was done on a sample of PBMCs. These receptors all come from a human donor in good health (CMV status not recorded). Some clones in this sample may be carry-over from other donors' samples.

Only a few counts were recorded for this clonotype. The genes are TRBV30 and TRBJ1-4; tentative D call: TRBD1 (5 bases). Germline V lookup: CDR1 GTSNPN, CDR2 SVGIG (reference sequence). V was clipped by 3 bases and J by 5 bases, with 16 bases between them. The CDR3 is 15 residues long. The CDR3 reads CAWSDWLGRNEKLFF. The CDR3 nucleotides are TGTGCCTGGAGCGACTGGTTGGGACGGAATGAAAAACTGTTTTTT.

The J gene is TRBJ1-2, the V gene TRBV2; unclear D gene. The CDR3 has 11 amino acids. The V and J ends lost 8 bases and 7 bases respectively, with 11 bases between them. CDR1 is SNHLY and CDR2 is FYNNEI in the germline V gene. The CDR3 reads CASERLGGYTF. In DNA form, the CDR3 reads TGTGCCAGCGAGAGACTCGGTGGCTACACCTTC.

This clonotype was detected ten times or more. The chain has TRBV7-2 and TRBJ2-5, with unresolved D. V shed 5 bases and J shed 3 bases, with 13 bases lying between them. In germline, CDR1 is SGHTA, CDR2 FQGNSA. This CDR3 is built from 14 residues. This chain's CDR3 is CASSAEYPKETQYF. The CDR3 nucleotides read TGTGCCAGCAGCGCCGAGTACCCCAAAGAGACCCAGTACTTC.

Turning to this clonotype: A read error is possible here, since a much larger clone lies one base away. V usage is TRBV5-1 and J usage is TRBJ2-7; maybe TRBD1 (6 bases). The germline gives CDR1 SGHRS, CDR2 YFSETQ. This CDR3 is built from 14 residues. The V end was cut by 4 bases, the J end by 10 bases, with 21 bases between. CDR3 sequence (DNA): TGCGCCAGCAGCCCCCTTGTCGGACAGCGCGAACAGTACTTC. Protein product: CASSPLVGQREQYF. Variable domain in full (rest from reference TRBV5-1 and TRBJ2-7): KAGVTQTPRYLIKTRGQQVTLSCSPISGHRSVSWYQQTPGQGLQFLFEYFSETQRNKGNFPGRFSGRQFSNSRSEMNVSTLELGDSALYLCASSPLVGQREQYFGPGTRLTVT.

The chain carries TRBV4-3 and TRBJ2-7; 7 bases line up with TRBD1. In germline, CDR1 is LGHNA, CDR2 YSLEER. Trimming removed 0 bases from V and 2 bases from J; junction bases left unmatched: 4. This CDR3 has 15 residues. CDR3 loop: CASSQDRGQAYEQYF. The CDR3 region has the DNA TGCGCCAGCAGCCAAGATCGAGGACAGGCCTACGAGCAGTACTTC.